This T cell receptor beta chain was recovered during a study of breast tumors, draining lymph nodes, adjacent tissues. TCRdb independently ran MiXCR on the multiplex PCR reads; one entry per CDR3 protein. The data hold about 270,000 distinct CDR3 sequences, with about 30% observed a single time. Germline lookup yields CDR1 DFQATT and CDR2 SNEGSKA (reference sequence). V lost 4 bases, J lost 4 bases, and 4 bases lay in between. The CDR3 runs 10 residues. The table lists this clonotype with many counts. Its antigen is not known. Samples came from axillary lymph nodes draining the breast cancer. Study-level findings and limits: Compared with lymph nodes, tumors were less diverse; compared with nontumor tissue, more. That most tumor T cells come from lymph nodes remained unproven.

The origin of this receptor is a female donor with breast cancer. Some clones in this sample may be carry-over from other donors' samples. The sample consisted of axillary lymph node tissue. The rearrangement joins TRBV20-1 to TRBJ2-5; D is ambiguous. The CDR3 nucleotides are TGCAGTGCTACCCTAGAGACCCAGTACTTC. Protein: CSATLETQYF.